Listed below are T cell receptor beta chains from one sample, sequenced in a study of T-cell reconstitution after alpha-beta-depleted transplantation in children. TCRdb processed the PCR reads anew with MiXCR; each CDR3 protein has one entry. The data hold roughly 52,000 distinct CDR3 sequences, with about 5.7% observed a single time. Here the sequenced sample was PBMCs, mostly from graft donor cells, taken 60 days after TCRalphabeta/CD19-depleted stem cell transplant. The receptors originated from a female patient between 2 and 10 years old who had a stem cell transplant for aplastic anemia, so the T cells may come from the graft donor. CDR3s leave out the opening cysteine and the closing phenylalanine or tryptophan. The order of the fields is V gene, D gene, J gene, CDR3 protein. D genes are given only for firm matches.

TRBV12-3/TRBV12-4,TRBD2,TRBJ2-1,ASSQPAGSSYNEQF
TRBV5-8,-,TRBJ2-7,ASSLAFAD
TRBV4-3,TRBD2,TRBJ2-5,ASSQATSGQETQY
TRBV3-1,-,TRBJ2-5,ASSQVPQGAAQY
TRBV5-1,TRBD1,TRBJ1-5,ASSLTGDTANQPQH
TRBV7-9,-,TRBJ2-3,ARKAGSTDTQY
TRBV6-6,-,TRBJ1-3,ASSYPGTGGNTIY
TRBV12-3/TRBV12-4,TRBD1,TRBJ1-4,ASSPGGGGGRF
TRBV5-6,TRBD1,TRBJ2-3,ASSQAGTGTDTQY
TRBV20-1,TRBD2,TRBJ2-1,SATSRTSTNSEQF
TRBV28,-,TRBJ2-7,ASSLWPYEQY
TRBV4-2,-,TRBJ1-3,ASSPGTPGNTIY
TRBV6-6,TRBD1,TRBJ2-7,ASTKYRGSSYEQY
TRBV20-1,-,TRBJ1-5,SARDQGTYSNQPQH
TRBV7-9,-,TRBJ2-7,ASSLEVWGSSYEQY
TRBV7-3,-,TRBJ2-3,ASSLGGRGTDTQY
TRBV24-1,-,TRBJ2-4,ARLLDPVSVKNIQY